The sequence of this TCR beta chain was determined in a study of human T cells and chemical hapten exposure. This CDR3 has 16 residues. Germline V gives CDR1 MNHEY, CDR2 SVGAGI. Trimming shortened V by 4 bases and J by 1 base, and 15 bases separated the two germline ends. This clonotype was picked up many times. TCRdb re-derived calls from the RACE reads in MiXCR, one entry per CDR3 protein. The profile shows a few hundred thousand distinct CDR3 sequences, over 6% of them singletons. Regarding time point: patch test 2, 6 weeks after DPC sensitization. This sample's treatment: therapeutic diphenylcyclopropenone sensitization with weekly scalp DPC.

The TCR originated in a woman younger than 30 with alopecia areata. Some clones in this sample may be carry-over from other donors' samples. This sequence joins TRBV6-5 and TRBJ2-3, with D possibly TRBD2 on 6 matching bases. The sample in question was whole blood, obtained in connection with sensitization to the hapten diphenylcyclopropenone (DPC). The CDR3 DNA sequence: TGTGCCAGCAGTTCCCCGAGTGGGACTGGCACAGATACGCAGTATTTT. Translation gives CASSSPSGTGTDTQYF.